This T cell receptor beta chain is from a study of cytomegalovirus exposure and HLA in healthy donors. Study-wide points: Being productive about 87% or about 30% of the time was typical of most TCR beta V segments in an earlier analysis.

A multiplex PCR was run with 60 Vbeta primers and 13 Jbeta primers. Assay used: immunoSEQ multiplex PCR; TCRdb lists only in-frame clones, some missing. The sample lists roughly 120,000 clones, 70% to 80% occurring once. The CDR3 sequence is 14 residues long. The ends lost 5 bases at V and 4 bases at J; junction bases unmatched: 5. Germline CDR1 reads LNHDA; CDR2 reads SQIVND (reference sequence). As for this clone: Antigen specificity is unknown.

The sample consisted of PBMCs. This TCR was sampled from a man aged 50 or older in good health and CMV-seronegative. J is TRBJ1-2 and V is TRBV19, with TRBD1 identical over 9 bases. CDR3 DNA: TGTGCCAGTAGTGGCCGGGACAGGGCCTATGGCTACACCTTC. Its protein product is CASSGRDRAYGYTF.